This T cell receptor beta chain is from a study of blood T cell repertoires in COVID-19. Across the study: Sites in the United States, Italy and Spain provided acute and convalescent COVID-19 samples. The analysed material was cDNA or gDNA that came from T cells, B-cell-depleted T cells, or PBMCs.

Trimming cost V 6 bases and J 0 bases, with 8 bases left between them. The CDR3 contains 13 residues. As originally analysed: Nucleated cell counts were estimated from reference gene primer amplification. Sequencing used immunoSEQ multiplex PCR; TCRdb keeps in-frame clones, though not all of them. V and J calls and clone size are as listed in that table; D and trimming were resolved from the DNA. The sample records nearly 50,000 clones, roughly 86% being singletons. This chain connects TRBV12-3 or TRBV12-4 to TRBJ1-2; D perhaps matches TRBD1 (5 bases). Sequenced sample: peripheral blood. The receptor was isolated from an older woman with acute or convalescent COVID-19. CDR3 protein: CASRPTANYGYTF. The CDR3 DNA reads as TGTGCCAGCAGGCCGACAGCTAACTATGGCTACACCTTC.